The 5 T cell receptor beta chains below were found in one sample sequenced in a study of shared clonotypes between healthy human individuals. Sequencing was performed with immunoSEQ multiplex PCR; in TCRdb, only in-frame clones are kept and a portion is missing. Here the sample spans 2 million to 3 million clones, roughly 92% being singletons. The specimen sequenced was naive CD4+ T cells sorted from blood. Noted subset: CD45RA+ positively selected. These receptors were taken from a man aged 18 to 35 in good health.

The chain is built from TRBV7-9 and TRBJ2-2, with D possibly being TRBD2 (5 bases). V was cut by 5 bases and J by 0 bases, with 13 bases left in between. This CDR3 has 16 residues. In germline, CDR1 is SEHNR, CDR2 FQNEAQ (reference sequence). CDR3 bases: TGTGCCAGCAGCCCCGGAGACGGGGCGAACACCGGGGAGCTGTTTTTT. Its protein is CASSPGDGANTGELFF.

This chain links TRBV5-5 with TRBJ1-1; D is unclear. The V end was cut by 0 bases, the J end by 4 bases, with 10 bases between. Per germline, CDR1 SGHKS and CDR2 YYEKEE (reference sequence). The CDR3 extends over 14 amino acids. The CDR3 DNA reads TGTGCCAGCAGCTTGGGGCAGTTCTCCACTGAAGCTTTCTTT. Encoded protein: CASSLGQFSTEAFF.

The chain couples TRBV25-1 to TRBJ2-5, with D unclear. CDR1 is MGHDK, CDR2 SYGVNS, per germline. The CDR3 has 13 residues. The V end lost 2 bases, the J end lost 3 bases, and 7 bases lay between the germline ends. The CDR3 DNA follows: TGTGCCAGCAGTGAAGGGAATGAAGAGACCCAGTACTTC. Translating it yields CASSEGNEETQYF.

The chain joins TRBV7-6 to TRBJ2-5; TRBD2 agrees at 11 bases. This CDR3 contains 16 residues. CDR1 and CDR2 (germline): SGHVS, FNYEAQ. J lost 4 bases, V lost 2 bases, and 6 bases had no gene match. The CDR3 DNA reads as TGTGCCAGCAGCTTACCAACTAGCGGGAGTCGAGAGACCCAGTACTTC. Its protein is CASSLPTSGSRETQYF.

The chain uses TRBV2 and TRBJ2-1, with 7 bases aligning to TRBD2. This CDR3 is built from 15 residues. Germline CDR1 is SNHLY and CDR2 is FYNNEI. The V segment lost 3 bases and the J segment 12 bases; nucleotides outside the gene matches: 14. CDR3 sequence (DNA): TGTGCCAGCAGTGATCAAGCGGGGAAGCTGGGCCGGCAGTTCTTC. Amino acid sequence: CASSDQAGKLGRQFF. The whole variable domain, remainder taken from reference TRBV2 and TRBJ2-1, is EPEVTQTPSHQVTQMGQEVILRCVPISNHLYFYWYRQILGQKVEFLVSFYNNEISEKSEIFDDQFSVERPDGSNFTLKIRSTKLEDSAMYFCASSDQAGKLGRQFFGPGTRLTVL.